Listed here are 32 T cell receptor beta chains from one sample, sequenced in a study of blood T cells in healthy people across ages. Through a sample-barcoded 5' primer and a J-beta primer mix, a second PCR was run for roughly 6 to 11 cycles. A single record per CDR3 protein comes from TCRdb applying MiXCR to the 5' RACE reads. The repertoire includes roughly 790,000 distinct CDR3 sequences, roughly two fifths of them detected once, and roughly 19% sits in the top ten. What was sequenced was blood. All receptors derive from a woman in her fifties or sixties in good health.

As to this clonotype: With a much larger clone just one base away, this may be a read error. The V call is TRBV20-1, the J call TRBJ2-5, with D possibly matching TRBD2 (6 bases). Germline CDR1 is DFQATT and CDR2 is SNEGSKA (reference sequence). The ends were cut back, 3 bases at V and 11 bases at J, with 22 bases in the middle. The CDR3 is 14 amino acids. CDR3 sequence: CSASERASYNEQYF. CDR3 DNA: TGCAGTGCTAGCGAGCGGGCCTCCTACAATGAGCAGTACTTC.

This clonotype was counted only a few times. V gene TRBV24-1 combines with J gene TRBJ2-3; possibly TRBD2 for D (7 bases). The V and J ends lost 5 bases and 3 bases respectively, with 17 bases between them. This CDR3 is 16 amino acids long. Germline CDR1 and CDR2: KGHDR and SFDVKD. CDR3 residues: CATSGGGADTTDTQYF. The CDR3 nucleotides read TGTGCCACCAGTGGAGGGGGGGCGGATACAACAGATACGCAGTATTTT.

This chain uses TRBV12-3 or TRBV12-4 with TRBJ2-3; TRBD2 is a possible D gene (6 bases). V lost 8 bases, J lost 5 bases, and 20 bases lay in between. CDR3 length equals 15 residues. The CDR3 DNA is TGTGCCAGCCAGCCCGGGCGGGACGGGGGAGATACGCAGTATTTT. This sequence encodes CASQPGRDGGDTQYF.

This clonotype appeared a few times. The chain uses TRBV28 and TRBJ2-5; unclear D gene. Trimming left V 7 bases short and J 6 bases short, with 12 bases between. The CDR3 spans 12 residues. Germline loops: CDR1 MDHEN, CDR2 SYDVKM. The chain's CDR3 is CASTPDEKTQYF. Written as DNA, the CDR3 is TGTGCCAGCACCCCGGACGAAAAGACCCAGTACTTC.

This sequence joins TRBV6-1 and TRBJ2-4; D ambiguous. There are 15 residues in the CDR3. Germline CDR1 and CDR2: MNHNS and SASEGT. The V end lost 1 base, the J end lost 8 bases, and 15 bases lay between the germline ends. The CDR3 loop reads CASSEVWYPEHIQYF. Here the CDR3 DNA reads TGTGCCAGCAGTGAAGTTTGGTACCCTGAACACATTCAGTACTTC.

The count of this clonotype is one. The V and J genes are TRBV20-1 and TRBJ1-2, with a weak D call TRBD1 (6 bases). The CDR3 runs 14 residues. The V end was cut by 0 bases, the J end by 3 bases, with 11 bases between. CDR1 and CDR2 from the germline V gene are DFQATT and SNEGSKA (reference sequence). The CDR3 DNA follows: TGCAGTGCTAGAGAGGAGGCAGGGGACTATGGCTACACCTTC. Its translation is CSAREEAGDYGYTF.

The chain carries TRBV9 and TRBJ2-1, with D unclear. CDR1 is SGDLS, CDR2 YYNGEE, per germline. The CDR3 is 15 amino acids. The V and J ends lost 4 bases and 2 bases respectively, with 13 bases between them. CDR3 residues: CASSPTSPAYNEQFF. DNA of the CDR3: TGTGCCAGCAGCCCTACCTCACCCGCCTACAATGAGCAGTTCTTC.

On this clonotype: One junction end does not reproduce the germline sequence, and a read error may be involved. The chain recombines TRBV7-6 with TRBJ2-7; D remains ambiguous. This CDR3 has 13 amino acids. CDR1 is SGHVS and CDR2 is FNYEAQ in the germline V gene. The CDR3 reads CANSLEVAYEQYF. In DNA, the CDR3 is TGTGCCAACAGCTTAGAAGTAGCCTACGAGCAGTACTTC.

This clonotype was detected only a few times. V and J are TRBV6-1 and TRBJ2-1; 7 bases align to TRBD2. Germline V gene data show CDR1 as MNHNS and CDR2 as SASEGT. CDR3 length: 13 amino acids. With V trimmed by 6 bases and J by 8 bases, 7 bases remained unmatched. The CDR3 here is CASRRGAGDEQFF. DNA of the CDR3: TGTGCCAGCAGAAGGGGCGCGGGAGATGAGCAGTTCTTC.

The V gene is TRBV12-3 or TRBV12-4, the J gene TRBJ1-5; D not certain. The CDR3 contains 13 residues. Trimming pared 3 bases from V and 6 bases from J, leaving 9 bases between. CDR3 in amino acids: CASSFQVRQPQHF. The DNA for the CDR3 is TGTGCCAGCAGTTTCCAGGTTCGTCAGCCCCAGCATTTT.

This clonotype was found a few times. This sequence joins TRBV20-1 and TRBJ2-1; the match to TRBD2 covers 9 bases. Germline V CDR1 and CDR2: DFQATT, SNEGSKA (reference sequence). The CDR3 runs to 13 residues. The ends lost 6 bases at V and 3 bases at J; junction bases unmatched: 3. As DNA, the CDR3 is TGCAGTGCCGCTAGCGGGGACTACAATGAGCAGTTCTTC. Amino acids: CSAASGDYNEQFF.

A few counts support this clonotype. The V and J genes are TRBV4-3 and TRBJ2-1, with 7 bases identical to TRBD2. With 2 bases clipped from V and 5 bases from J, the junction kept 9 bases outside the gene matches. The CDR3 runs to 16 residues. Per germline, CDR1 LGHNA and CDR2 YSLEER. The DNA of the CDR3 is TGCGCCAGCAGCCAATCAAGAGCGGGATTTAACAATGAGCAGTTCTTC. Translated, it gives CASSQSRAGFNNEQFF.

The chain recombines TRBV4-2 with TRBJ2-4; 9 nucleotides line up with TRBD2. The DNA end lines up better with TRBJ2-7; the J call may be wrong. CDR1 LGHNA and CDR2 YNFKEQ come from the germline V gene. The CDR3 totals 15 residues. DNA of the CDR3: TGTGCCAGCAGCCAGGCGGGAGGGTCTTTCTACGAGCAGTACTTC. It yields the protein CASSQAGGSFYEQYF.

This chain uses TRBV19 with TRBJ2-7; D tentatively reads TRBD1 or TRBD2 (5 bases each). V lost 8 bases and J lost 4, with 12 bases in between. From germline, CDR1 is LNHDA and CDR2 SQIVND (reference sequence). The CDR3 contains 12 residues. CDR3 residues: CASGDHRYEQYF. The CDR3 DNA sequence: TGTGCCAGTGGGGACCATCGTTACGAGCAGTACTTC.

As regards this clonotype: At one of its ends the junction is not consistent with the germline gene, which may arise from a read error. V gene TRBV5-6 combines with J gene TRBJ2-5; the D gene is possibly TRBD1 (8 bases). The CDR3 consists of 17 residues. CDR1 is SGHDT and CDR2 is YYEEEE in the germline V gene. The CDR3 loop is CAGSLGGTGPTQETQYF. CDR3 bases: TGCGCCGGCAGCTTGGGAGGGACAGGCCCAACTCAAGAGACCCAGTACTTC.

This clonotype was detected once. The chain joins TRBV20-1 to TRBJ2-2; maybe TRBD2 (5 bases). Between the trimmed V and J ends, which lost 2 bases and 5 bases, there was a span of 18 bases. The CDR3 runs 16 residues. Germline CDR1 and CDR2: DFQATT and SNEGSKA (reference sequence). The CDR3 is CSARPRSFGGTGELFF. CDR3 coding DNA: TGCAGTGCTAGACCCCGGAGTTTTGGCGGGACCGGGGAGCTGTTTTTT.

This chain links TRBV5-1 with TRBJ1-3; the D is unclear. The V end lost 7 bases, the J end lost 0 bases, and 14 bases lay between the germline ends. The germline V gene encodes CDR1 SGHRS and CDR2 YFSETQ. The CDR3 covers 15 residues. CDR3 nucleotide sequence: TGCGCCAGCGGCCAAGACTTAAGCTCTGGAAACACCATATATTTT. Its protein is CASGQDLSSGNTIYF.

This clonotype turned up a few times. At one end the junction does not follow the germline gene, possibly because of a read error. The V and J genes are TRBV7-7 and TRBJ2-1; D might be TRBD1 or TRBD2, each matching 5 bases. The germline V gene encodes CDR1 SSHAT and CDR2 FNYEAQ (reference sequence). The CDR3 has 15 residues. The CDR3 DNA sequence: TGTGCTAGCAGCCCGATTGGGGGTCGGGCTAATGAGCAGTTCTTC. It encodes CASSPIGGRANEQFF.

This rearrangement joins TRBV29-1 to TRBJ2-5; possible D gene TRBD2, 5 bases. Germline assignment: CDR1 SQVTM and CDR2 ANQGSEA. The CDR3 sequence is 12 residues long. Trimming took 4 bases from V and 5 from J, leaving 11 bases between them. DNA for the CDR3: TGCAGCGTTGCACTAGTTGAGGAGACCCAGTACTTC. Amino acids: CSVALVEETQYF.

This chain uses TRBV7-8 with TRBJ2-2; TRBD2 aligns across 11 bases. This CDR3 has 15 amino acids. In germline, CDR1 is SGHVS, CDR2 FQNEAQ. J gave up 13 bases and V 5 bases, and 12 bases lay outside the gene matches. CDR3 in DNA: TGTGCCAGCAGCACCCTGGGACTAGCGGCCCCGGGGCTGTTTTTT. It specifies CASSTLGLAAPGLFF.

This chain connects TRBV6-5 to TRBJ2-1; D is perhaps TRBD1 (6 bases). V shed 5 bases and J shed 7 bases, with 15 bases lying between them. The CDR3 consists of 14 residues. CDR1 and CDR2 from the germline V gene are MNHEY and SVGAGI. The CDR3 is CASSMTRGGNEQFF. For the CDR3, the DNA is TGTGCCAGCAGTATGACCCGAGGGGGTAATGAGCAGTTCTTC.

This clonotype was seen only a few times. V gene TRBV7-6 combines with J gene TRBJ2-1; 8 bases agree with TRBD2. This CDR3 contains 15 residues. Germline V lookup: CDR1 SGHVS, CDR2 FNYEAQ. V shed 5 bases, J shed 2 bases, and the junction held 5 bases outside the gene matches. The CDR3 sequence: CASSQAGETYNEQFF. CDR3 bases: TGTGCCAGCAGCCAAGCGGGGGAAACCTACAATGAGCAGTTCTTC.

This clonotype was counted once. The V and J genes are TRBV5-1 and TRBJ2-5; TRBD1 agrees at 8 bases. Per germline, CDR1 SGHRS and CDR2 YFSETQ. The CDR3 runs 13 residues. V was clipped by 4 bases and J by 11 bases; unmatched bases: 10. This CDR3 reads CASSRQGRDEQYF. The CDR3 DNA reads as TGCGCCAGCAGCAGACAGGGGCGCGATGAGCAGTACTTC. Full variable domain (outside the CDR3, taken from reference TRBV5-1 and TRBJ2-5): KAGVTQTPRYLIKTRGQQVTLSCSPISGHRSVSWYQQTPGQGLQFLFEYFSETQRNKGNFPGRFSGRQFSNSRSEMNVSTLELGDSALYLCASSRQGRDEQYFGPGTRLLVL.

This chain joins TRBV20-1 and TRBJ2-1, with TRBD2 identical over 7 bases. Germline V gene lookup returns CDR1 DFQATT and CDR2 SNEGSKA (reference sequence). CDR3 size: 15 residues. V was clipped by 0 bases and J by 8 bases; unmatched bases: 10. The CDR3, as DNA: TGCAGTGCTAGAGACCGTAGAGTAGCGGGCGATGAGCAGTTCTTC. Its protein product is CSARDRRVAGDEQFF.

This clonotype was counted many times. This chain links TRBV7-2 with TRBJ2-7, with 7 bases lining up with TRBD1. This CDR3 spans 16 amino acids. V shed 3 bases, J shed 0 bases, and the junction held 8 bases outside the gene matches. The germline V gene encodes CDR1 SGHTA and CDR2 FQGNSA. CDR3 region: CASSFQAAGGSYEQYF. For the CDR3, the DNA is TGTGCCAGCAGCTTTCAAGCGGCAGGGGGCTCCTACGAGCAGTACTTC.

This clonotype was observed many times. This chain joins TRBV7-9 and TRBJ2-6, with TRBD1 matching over 11 bases. This CDR3 spans 18 amino acids. Germline assignment: CDR1 SEHNR and CDR2 FQNEAQ (reference sequence). Trimming removed 11 bases from V and 0 bases from J; junction bases left unmatched: 12. The CDR3 DNA follows: TGTGCCGGGGGACAGGGGGTTCTGAAATCCTCTGGGGCCAACGTCCTGACTTTC. As protein: CAGGQGVLKSSGANVLTF.

Comments on this clonotype: The junction differs from germline at one of its ends, possibly a read error. The chain couples TRBV5-5 to TRBJ2-7; the D is unclear. CDR1 and CDR2 from the germline V gene are SGHKS and YYEKEE (reference sequence). The CDR3 consists of 16 residues. CDR3 sequence (DNA): TGTGCCAGTAGCTTGGGTTGGGGTTCGGTCCTCTACGAGCAGTACTTC. It translates to CASSLGWGSVLYEQYF.

The CDR3 coding sequence is TGTGCCTGGAGAGCAGGGAAAGGTAACGAGCAGTACTTC. Translated: CAWRAGKGNEQYF. This chain uses TRBV30 with TRBJ2-7; possible D gene TRBD1, 5 bases. V was shortened by 3 bases and J by 5 bases, with 14 bases between the two germline ends. CDR3 size: 13 residues. Germline V CDR1 and CDR2: GTSNPN, SVGIG (reference sequence). The entire variable domain, with the rest obtained from reference TRBV30 and TRBJ2-7, is as follows: SQTIHQWPATLVQPVGSPLSLECTVEGTSNPNLYWYRQAAGRGLQLLFYSVGIGQISSEVPQNLSASRPQDRQFILSSKKLLLSDSGFYLCAWRAGKGNEQYFGPGTRLTVT.

The rearrangement uses TRBV2 and TRBJ1-4; 8 bases agree with TRBD1. J lost 5 bases, V lost 8 bases, and 4 bases had no gene match. CDR3 length: 13 residues. The germline CDR1 and CDR2 sequences are SNHLY and FYNNEI. DNA of the CDR3: TGTGCCAGCGGCCGGGACAGGAATGAAAAACTGTTTTTT. Protein: CASGRDRNEKLFF. Full variable domain (outside the CDR3, taken from reference TRBV2 and TRBJ1-4): EPEVTQTPSHQVTQMGQEVILRCVPISNHLYFYWYRQILGQKVEFLVSFYNNEISEKSEIFDDQFSVERPDGSNFTLKIRSTKLEDSAMYFCASGRDRNEKLFFGSGTQLSVL.

This chain joins TRBV6-6 and TRBJ1-4; D is perhaps TRBD1 (6 bases). V was clipped by 5 bases and J by 11 bases, with 18 bases between them. This CDR3 has 14 residues. CDR1 is MNHNY and CDR2 is SVGAGI in the germline V gene (reference sequence). The CDR3 sequence is CASSDGQSSDKLFF. In DNA, the CDR3 is TGTGCCAGCAGTGACGGACAGAGTTCCGACAAACTGTTTTTT.

This clonotype was detected ten times or more. The genes are TRBV10-3 and TRBJ2-5; tentative D call: TRBD1 (6 bases). The CDR3 runs to 14 residues. Germline loops: CDR1 ENHRY, CDR2 SYGVKD. V gave up 6 bases and J gave up 3 bases, with 14 bases separating them. The DNA for the CDR3 is TGTGCCATCAGCAAAGGTGGGGGCGAAGAGACCCAGTACTTC. It specifies CAISKGGGEETQYF.

The sample holds one count of this clonotype. V gene TRBV10-3 combines with J gene TRBJ1-1, with D perhaps TRBD1 (5 bases). The germline V gene has CDR1 ENHRY and CDR2 SYGVKD. The CDR3 has 13 amino acids. V lost 4 bases and J 2 bases, leaving 8 bases between the germline ends. The CDR3 reads CAISVQDNTEAFF. For the CDR3, the DNA is TGTGCCATCAGTGTACAGGACAACACTGAAGCTTTCTTT.